The rows below give T cell receptor beta chains drawn from one sample of a study of cytomegalovirus exposure and HLA in healthy donors. The protocol was immunoSEQ multiplex PCR, while the TCRdb copy is restricted to in-frame clones and leaves out a portion. The data show 130,000 to 150,000 clones, approximately 83% seen once. The sample comprised PBMCs. Receptors were obtained from a middle-aged man in good health and CMV-seropositive. CDR3s include the opening cysteine and the closing phenylalanine or tryptophan. Size is stated for part of the rows, as once, few or many counts, or as a class when the clone is expanded.

CDR3	V	size
CASSLGPAPNYGYTF	TRBV5-1	NA
CASSRTGYSGNTIYF	TRBV6-1	NA
CASSIQSIAEQYF	TRBV7-2	once
CASTKDRVAFF	TRBV2	NA
CASRAPGQPYEQYF	TRBV2	once
CASSNKKFTGELFF	TRBV11-2	once
CASSARQGSGANVLTF	TRBV7-8	NA
CASSSGLRGYNEQFF	TRBV11-2	NA
CASSDAGAALGETQYF	TRBV25-1	NA
CASTLGLAGAKGQFF	TRBV2	NA
CASRPGTGVYEQYF	TRBV6-5	NA
CASSLGQGATNYGYTF	TRBV7-2	NA
CASRETPAGQGFSYEQYF	TRBV2	NA
CASSAAGSGSFYEQYF	TRBV9	NA
CAWTREGGSAEAFF	TRBV30	few
CASSKASGQRGTDTQYF	TRBV5-1	NA
CSVEGTASNEKLFF	TRBV29-1	NA
CASSLNSYNEQFF	TRBV7-8	NA